A selection of T cell receptor beta chains follows, all from one sample in a study of blood T cells in healthy people across ages. TCRdb itself ran the 5' RACE reads through MiXCR, one entry per CDR3 protein. The sample yields roughly 680,000 distinct CDR3 sequences, 52% seen once. Sequencing was done on a sample of blood. Source of these receptors: a woman over 75 in good health. CDR3s include the opening cysteine and the closing phenylalanine or tryptophan. D genes are given only for firm matches. Clone sizes are given selectively: once, few, many, or a class where the clone is expanded.

abundance | d_gene | j_gene | v_gene | CDR3aa | CDR3nt
many | - | TRBJ1-2 | TRBV5-1 | CASSTGQLSGYTF | TGCGCCAGCAGCACGGGACAACTAAGTGGCTACACCTTC
- | - | TRBJ2-5 | TRBV24-1 | CATSSRQEEETQYF | TGTGCCACCAGTTCCCGACAGGAAGAAGAGACCCAGTACTTC
- | TRBD2 | TRBJ2-2 | TRBV7-2 | CASSVVGLATGELFF | TGTGCCAGCAGCGTCGTGGGACTAGCCACCGGGGAGCTGTTTTTT
once | - | TRBJ1-5 | TRBV20-1 | CSARSGSSNQPQHF | TGCAGTGCTAGATCGGGATCCAGCAATCAGCCCCAGCATTTT
few | - | TRBJ1-1 | TRBV12-3/TRBV12-4 | CASRSLGRTEAFF | TGTGCCAGCAGGTCCCTAGGACGGACTGAAGCTTTCTTT
- | - | TRBJ1-1 | TRBV6-5 | CASTAPGLATEAFF | TGTGCCAGCACGGCACCGGGACTAGCCACTGAAGCTTTCTTT
- | TRBD1 | TRBJ1-5 | TRBV12-3/TRBV12-4 | CAGSLGQGAQPQHF | TGTGCCGGCAGTTTAGGGCAGGGGGCCCAGCCCCAGCATTTT
once | TRBD1 | TRBJ2-1 | TRBV7-8 | CASSVTTGGDSYNEQFF | TGTGCCAGCAGCGTCACTACAGGGGGCGACTCCTACAATGAGCAGTTCTTC
- | - | TRBJ2-2 | TRBV27 | CASSSHTGELFF | TGTGCCAGCAGTTCACACACCGGGGAGCTGTTTTTT
- | - | TRBJ2-4 | TRBV12-3/TRBV12-4 | CASSPFGGKNIQYF | TGTGCCAGCAGTCCCTTTGGTGGCAAAAACATTCAGTACTTC
many | - | TRBJ2-3 | TRBV25-1 | CASSLPGGTDTQYF | TGTGCCAGCAGTCTTCCAGGTGGCACAGATACGCAGTATTTT
- | - | TRBJ2-7 | TRBV20-1 | CSARDGPSDSYEQYF | TGCAGTGCTAGAGATGGCCCTAGCGATTCCTACGAGCAGTACTTC
few | TRBD1 | TRBJ2-1 | TRBV18 | CASVIGRGPYNEQFF | TGTGCCAGCGTAATCGGCAGGGGGCCCTACAATGAGCAGTTCTTC
- | - | TRBJ2-4 | TRBV4-3 | CASSQAWGDIQYF | TGCGCCAGCAGCCAAGCGTGGGGAGACATTCAGTACTTC
- | - | TRBJ2-2 | TRBV28 | CASSPILGAGELFF | TGTGCCAGCAGTCCAATCCTTGGGGCCGGGGAGCTGTTTTTT
once | - | TRBJ1-1 | TRBV4-2 | CASSQYSENTEAFF | TGTGCCAGCAGCCAATATTCCGAGAACACTGAAGCTTTCTTT